This T cell receptor beta chain was observed in a study of identical twins' blood T cells. MiXCR was run by TCRdb on the 5' RACE reads, yielding one entry per CDR3 protein. The sample yields fewer than 450,000 distinct CDR3 sequences, roughly 30% seen once. This CDR3 has 14 amino acids. V dropped 0 bases and J dropped 6 bases, with 9 bases sitting between them. Germline V gives CDR1 MRHNA, CDR2 SNTAGT. Study-level results: Top TCRbeta clonotypes were shared more with twin than unrelated donors. Environmental influences on twin similarity could not be excluded.

This clonotype has more than one count but fewer than ten. Its antigen remains unknown. The receptor comes from a woman between 18 and 50 years old in good health. The J gene is TRBJ2-1, the V gene TRBV6-4; no clear D. Sequencing input: PBMCs. DNA for the CDR3: TGTGCCAGCAGTGACTCGCCCGGTGTCAATGAGCAGTTCTTC. This codes for CASSDSPGVNEQFF.